This TCR beta chain was captured in a study of T cell repertoires in cytomegalovirus infection. A few counts support this clonotype. Its antigen is not identified. Each CDR3 protein gets one entry after TCRdb re-called the reads with MiXCR. The table has about 770,000 distinct CDR3 sequences, 29% seen once. Study-wide results and caveats: CMV-specific TCR beta clonotypes restricted by HLA-C were the ones dominating the ex vivo response.

This clonotype was obtained from a human donor in good health (CMV status not recorded). Some clones in this sample may be carry-over from other donors' samples. The sequencing here drew on cultured CD8+ T cells from PBMCs, taken from culture after CMV antigen stimulation.

CDR3 in DNA: TGTGCCAGCAGTTACTCGCCGGGGGAGCAGTTCTTC. Residues: CASSYSPGEQFF. This chain joins TRBV6-2 or TRBV6-3 and TRBJ2-1; TRBD2 might be the D (5 bases). Per the germline V gene, CDR1 is MNHEY and CDR2 is SVGEGT. The CDR3 is 12 residues long. V shed 0 bases and J shed 10 bases, with 7 bases lying between them.